This T cell receptor (beta chain) was found in a study of T cell responses to AZD1222 COVID-19 vaccine. For the study at large: Investigators merged groups given second doses at roughly 4 or roughly 12 weeks.

Findings and caveats of the study: Spike-specific TCR breadth and depth were elevated following two AZD1222 doses. Most donors were white British and more were female, and clonal diversity was possibly underestimated. Just a handful of AZD1222 recipients were seropositive at baseline.

Some clones are missing from TCRdb's copy, which holds only in-frame ones; the method was immunoSEQ multiplex PCR. The repertoire includes fewer than 120,000 clones, 85% to 95% of them detected once, and roughly 7.8% sits in the top ten. Germline CDR1 reads SGHTS; CDR2 reads YDEGEE. Trimming stripped 2 bases from V and 5 bases from J, with 17 bases between. The CDR3 sequence is 15 residues long. Concerning this clone: What it recognizes is unknown.

Specimen: peripheral blood, collected on day 0 of AZD1222 vaccination. This chain joins TRBV5-8 and TRBJ2-7; D is possibly TRBD1 (6 bases). The receptor's source is an adult in good health. CDR3 protein: CASSFSPLQGNEQYF. The CDR3 bases are TGTGCCAGCAGCTTTTCCCCTCTACAGGGTAACGAGCAGTACTTC.